The 28 T cell receptor beta chains reported below all come from one sample, sequenced in a study of T cell responses to AZD1222 COVID-19 vaccine. Assay: immunoSEQ multiplex PCR; the TCRdb copy retains only in-frame clones and omits some. The top ten hold less than 3.5% of the sample, which has roughly 120,000 clones, about 85% seen once. The sample in question was peripheral blood, obtained on day 0 of AZD1222 vaccination. The source of these receptors is an adult in good health.

The rearrangement uses TRBV29-1 and TRBJ1-5; D unresolved. The length of the CDR3 is 13 residues. With 4 bases removed from V and 5 bases from J, the gap between germline ends came to 12 bases. Looked up from germline, CDR1 is SQVTM and CDR2 is ANQGSEA. In DNA form, the CDR3 reads TGCAGCGTTGCCAGGTCGGAGGATCAGCCCCAGCATTTT. It is translated as CSVARSEDQPQHF.

This chain connects TRBV5-4 to TRBJ2-6; D remains unclear. V lost 3 bases and J lost 0, with 10 bases in between. This CDR3 contains 16 residues. CDR1 is SGHNT and CDR2 is YYREEE in the germline V gene (reference sequence). The CDR3 spells CASSSGSGSGANVLTF. The CDR3, as DNA: TGTGCCAGCAGCTCCGGGTCTGGCTCTGGGGCCAACGTCCTGACTTTC.

The chain is built from TRBV28 and TRBJ2-1; 11 bases match TRBD2. Per the germline V gene, CDR1 is MDHEN and CDR2 is SYDVKM. The ends lost 6 bases at V and 5 bases at J; junction bases unmatched: 6. This CDR3 is 15 amino acids long. The CDR3 sequence is CASSLSSGGNNEQFF. The CDR3 bases are TGTGCCAGCAGCCTATCTAGCGGGGGGAACAATGAGCAGTTCTTC.

The chain links TRBV29-1 to TRBJ1-1; D might be TRBD1 (6 bases). The CDR3 is 12 residues long. V was cut by 7 bases and J by 0 bases, with 9 bases left in between. Germline assignment: CDR1 SQVTM and CDR2 ANQGSEA. The CDR3 coding sequence is TGCAGCGCCGGGGGGCTGAACACTGAAGCTTTCTTT. Translated, it gives CSAGGLNTEAFF.

This clone appeared once. The V and J genes are TRBV5-1 and TRBJ2-3; D remains unclear. V was clipped by 0 bases and J by 1 base, with 9 bases between them. The CDR3 totals 15 residues. CDR1 is SGHRS and CDR2 is YFSETQ in the germline V gene. CDR3 sequence reads: CASSLGQAGTDTQYF. The DNA for the CDR3 is TGCGCCAGCAGCTTGGGGCAGGCGGGCACAGATACGCAGTATTTT. Full variable domain (missing parts from reference TRBV5-1 and TRBJ2-3): KAGVTQTPRYLIKTRGQQVTLSCSPISGHRSVSWYQQTPGQGLQFLFEYFSETQRNKGNFPGRFSGRQFSNSRSEMNVSTLELGDSALYLCASSLGQAGTDTQYFGPGTRLTVL.

The chain has TRBV24-1 and TRBJ2-3, with D hard to call. This CDR3 is built from 13 residues. V lost 3 bases to trimming and J lost 2 bases, with 5 bases between them. The germline CDR1 and CDR2 sequences are KGHDR and SFDVKD. The CDR3 bases are TGTGCCACCAGTGATATCAACACAGATACGCAGTATTTT. It encodes CATSDINTDTQYF.

V gene TRBV24-1 combines with J gene TRBJ2-5, with 16 nucleotides matching TRBD2. The junction had 8 bases not matched to a gene; V was cut back by 3 bases and J by 5 bases. The V gene's germline CDR1 is KGHDR and CDR2 SFDVKD. The CDR3 sequence is 18 residues long. The CDR3 DNA reads TGTGCCACCAGTGATCCGGGGACTAGCGGGAGGGCAGGGGAGACCCAGTACTTC. This codes for CATSDPGTSGRAGETQYF.

The chain combines TRBV24-1 with TRBJ1-1; TRBD1 matches 7 bases. After removal of 9 bases from V and 4 bases from J, the junction contained 4 bases not matched to a gene. This CDR3 has 12 residues. Germline V lookup: CDR1 KGHDR, CDR2 SFDVKD. For the CDR3, the DNA is TGTGCCACCCGGGCAGGGGGCACTGAAGCTTTCTTT. Its protein is CATRAGGTEAFF.

This clone was seen more than once but under ten times. The chain links TRBV7-2 to TRBJ2-4; D gene uncertain. V dropped 1 base and J dropped 4 bases, with 8 bases sitting between them. The CDR3 loop spans 14 amino acids. Looked up from germline, CDR1 is SGHTA and CDR2 is FQGNSA. CDR3 nucleotides: TGTGCCAGCAGCTTAGTCCCCGGAAAAAACATTCAGTACTTC. Translating it yields CASSLVPGKNIQYF.

This clone was counted once. The chain combines TRBV7-2 with TRBJ2-5, with 8 bases that match TRBD2. Germline CDR1 is SGHTA and CDR2 is FQGNSA. Losses at the gene ends were 1 base for V and 5 bases for J; bases not matched to a gene: 6. The CDR3 sequence is 15 residues long. This CDR3 reads CASSLGGRYGETQYF. The CDR3 region has the DNA TGTGCCAGCAGCTTAGGCGGGAGGTATGGGGAGACCCAGTACTTC.

The chain has TRBV6-2 or TRBV6-3 and TRBJ2-7; D gene ambiguous. CDR3 length equals 13 residues. Germline V gene lookup returns CDR1 MNHEY and CDR2 SVGEGT. With 6 bases removed from V and 6 bases from J, the gap between germline ends came to 15 bases. CDR3: CASSGSPPGEQYF. The CDR3 coding sequence is TGTGCCAGCAGCGGGTCCCCTCCCGGCGAGCAGTACTTC.

V and J are TRBV3-1 (or the pseudogene TRBV3-2) and TRBJ2-7, with TRBD2 matching 9 bases. Trimming took 6 bases from V and 6 from J; bases not matched to a gene: 9. The germline gives CDR1 LGHDT, CDR2 YNNKEL (reference sequence). The CDR3 loop spans 14 amino acids. In DNA, the CDR3 is TGTGCCAGCAGTCCGCTAGCGGGGCCCTTCGAGCAGTACTTC. Amino acids: CASSPLAGPFEQYF.

The chain has TRBV5-1 and TRBJ2-3, with a possible D match to TRBD1 (5 bases). Looked up from germline, CDR1 is SGHRS and CDR2 is YFSETQ. The CDR3 contains 15 residues. Trimming cost V 0 bases and J 5 bases, with 13 bases left between them. This CDR3 reads CASSLESRAVDTQYF. CDR3 in DNA: TGCGCCAGCAGCTTGGAATCCAGGGCAGTAGATACGCAGTATTTT. The variable domain in full, with the rest retrieved from reference TRBV5-1 and TRBJ2-3, is KAGVTQTPRYLIKTRGQQVTLSCSPISGHRSVSWYQQTPGQGLQFLFEYFSETQRNKGNFPGRFSGRQFSNSRSEMNVSTLELGDSALYLCASSLESRAVDTQYFGPGTRLTVL.

V usage is TRBV28 and J usage is TRBJ1-2; D may be TRBD1 (5 bases). Trimming removed 7 bases from V and 6 bases from J, with 27 bases in between. Per germline, CDR1 MDHEN and CDR2 SYDVKM. The CDR3 runs 17 residues. The CDR3 DNA follows: TGTGCCAGCACCCAAGGGGCAGGATTGGGGAGAATTCATGGCTACACCTTC. This sequence encodes CASTQGAGLGRIHGYTF.

The V gene is TRBV4-1, the J gene TRBJ2-1; D may match TRBD1 or TRBD2 (6 bases each). With 1 base removed from V and 8 bases from J, the gap between germline ends came to 18 bases. This CDR3 spans 16 amino acids. Germline CDR1 reads MGHRA; CDR2 reads YSYEKL. The CDR3 reads CASSQVLGGGSDEQFF. CDR3 nucleotide sequence: TGCGCCAGCAGCCAAGTACTAGGAGGGGGATCGGATGAGCAGTTCTTC.

This chain connects TRBV19 to TRBJ2-5; D is unclear. CDR3 size: 13 residues. V dropped 3 bases and J dropped 7 bases, with 12 bases sitting between them. Germline V CDR1 and CDR2: LNHDA, SQIVND (reference sequence). This chain's CDR3 is CASSMYEKGTQYF. CDR3 DNA sequence: TGTGCCAGTAGTATGTACGAGAAAGGGACCCAGTACTTC.

The chain couples TRBV5-1 to TRBJ2-7; tentative D call: TRBD1 (5 bases). With 5 bases removed from V and 5 bases from J, the gap between germline ends came to 17 bases. This CDR3 region has 14 residues. Looked up from germline, CDR1 is SGHRS and CDR2 is YFSETQ. CDR3 in amino acids: CASSTRPGSHEQYF. The CDR3 DNA is TGCGCCAGCAGTACCCGACCAGGGTCCCACGAGCAGTACTTC.

The rearrangement links TRBV18 to TRBJ2-7, with 10 bases matching TRBD1. CDR1 and CDR2 from the germline V gene are KGHSH and LQKENI. The CDR3 extends over 16 amino acids. V lost 3 bases to trimming and J lost 4 bases; unmatched junction nucleotides: 9. The CDR3 DNA reads as TGTGCCAGCTCACCCCTCGGGACAGGGGTTGGGTACGAGCAGTACTTC. It codes for CASSPLGTGVGYEQYF. Full variable domain (missing parts from reference TRBV18 and TRBJ2-7): NAGVMQNPRHLVRRRGQEARLRCSPMKGHSHVYWYRQLPEEGLKFMVYLQKENIIDESGMPKERFSAEFPKEGPSILRIQQVVRGDSAAYFCASSPLGTGVGYEQYFGPGTRLTVT.

The V gene is TRBV28, the J gene TRBJ1-5; possibly TRBD1 for D (5 bases). The V and J ends lost 10 bases and 6 bases respectively, with 13 bases between them. CDR1 is MDHEN and CDR2 is SYDVKM in the germline V gene. The CDR3 loop spans 12 amino acids. The CDR3 loop reads CATKGGAQPQHF. Written as DNA, the CDR3 is TGTGCCACCAAGGGAGGGGCTCAGCCCCAGCATTTT.

The chain carries TRBV7-6 and TRBJ1-4, with a weak D call TRBD1 (6 bases). V dropped 4 bases and J dropped 5 bases, with 17 bases sitting between them. This CDR3 is 16 amino acids long. Germline CDR1 reads SGHVS; CDR2 reads FNYEAQ. This CDR3 reads CASSSRGAGQNEKLFF. The DNA for the CDR3 is TGTGCCAGCAGCTCACGGGGGGCGGGTCAGAATGAAAAACTGTTTTTT.

V gene TRBV18 combines with J gene TRBJ1-2; D gene ambiguous. Trimming cost V 3 bases and J 5 bases, with 10 bases left between them. The CDR3 is made up of 13 amino acids. CDR1 and CDR2 from the germline V gene are KGHSH and LQKENI. The CDR3 DNA reads TGTGCCAGCTCACCGGAGGCAGATTATGGCTACACCTTC. Amino acid sequence: CASSPEADYGYTF.

The rearrangement links TRBV19 to TRBJ1-1; D is undetermined. The CDR3 sequence is 14 residues long. Trimming cost V 3 bases and J 5 bases, with 13 bases left between them. The germline V gene encodes CDR1 LNHDA and CDR2 SQIVND (reference sequence). CDR3 protein: CASSIGPQATEAFF. The CDR3 DNA reads TGTGCCAGTAGTATTGGCCCTCAGGCAACTGAAGCTTTCTTT.

This clone was recorded once. V and J are TRBV28 and TRBJ2-1; TRBD2 agrees at 9 bases. In germline, CDR1 is MDHEN, CDR2 SYDVKM. CDR3 size: 15 residues. V was pared by 4 bases and J by 6 bases, with 7 bases of the junction left unmatched. In DNA, the CDR3 is TGTGCCAGCAGTTCCCTAGCGGGATTTACCAATGAGCAGTTCTTC. Residues: CASSSLAGFTNEQFF.

V gene TRBV7-9 combines with J gene TRBJ2-5, with D possibly being TRBD1 or TRBD2 (5 bases each). The V gene's germline CDR1 is SEHNR and CDR2 FQNEAQ (reference sequence). V lost 5 bases and J 5 bases, leaving 9 bases between the germline ends. This CDR3 contains 12 residues. CDR3 sequence reads: CASSEGYETQYF. The CDR3 DNA reads as TGTGCCAGCAGCGAGGGGTACGAGACCCAGTACTTC.

J is TRBJ1-4 and V is TRBV7-2; D might be TRBD1 (5 bases). The germline V and J ends were trimmed by 5 bases and 8 bases, with 15 bases remaining between them. CDR1 is SGHTA, CDR2 FQGNSA, per germline. The CDR3 is made up of 14 amino acids. The CDR3 here is CASSPGGGGEKLFF. The DNA for the CDR3 is TGTGCCAGCAGCCCAGGTGGGGGTGGGGAAAAACTGTTTTTT.

The chain has TRBV19 and TRBJ1-5; TRBD1 might be the D (5 bases). V was shortened by 3 bases and J by 4 bases, with 10 bases between the two germline ends. Germline lookup yields CDR1 LNHDA and CDR2 SQIVND (reference sequence). This CDR3 has 14 residues. The CDR3 is CASSIRGVNQPQHF. CDR3 DNA: TGTGCCAGTAGTATCCGAGGGGTTAATCAGCCCCAGCATTTT.

The V and J genes are TRBV3-1 (or the pseudogene TRBV3-2) and TRBJ1-3; D unclear. V was pared by 4 bases and J by 4 bases, with 14 bases between. The CDR3 spans 15 residues. Germline V gene data show CDR1 as LGHDT and CDR2 as YNNKEL (reference sequence). The CDR3 here is CASSPRAGGGNTIYF. DNA for the CDR3: TGTGCCAGCAGCCCCCGGGCAGGAGGAGGAAACACCATATATTTT.

The chain is built from TRBV18 and TRBJ1-4; no clear D gene. With 2 bases removed from V and 7 bases from J, the gap between germline ends came to 5 bases. CDR3 size: 12 residues. CDR1 and CDR2 (germline): KGHSH, LQKENI. CDR3 DNA sequence: TGTGCCAGCTCACCAGAGGGTGAAAAACTGTTTTTT. Translated, it gives CASSPEGEKLFF.